This record covers a single T cell receptor (beta chain). This clone was counted between two and nine times. Its specific antigen is unknown. No per-base quality is available; no much larger clone lies one base away. High-throughput TCR profiling via ImmunoSEQ was performed on the 90 or so tumor samples. The study's own analysis went as follows. The repertoire diversity metrics included richness (unique productive sequences), clonality, evenness and relatedness, and the Bhattacharyya coefficient was used to measure similarity between samples. In a sensitivity analysis, TCRs with fewer than two reads were excluded, and consistent conclusions were obtained. TCRdb obtained this table from immuneACCESS and retained in-frame rearrangements with V and J assigned. These tables miss some clones; where compared with another copy, unresolved V genes account for less than half of the shortfall, and the remainder is unexplained. D and trimming were read from the DNA, whereas the V and J calls and clone size are those reported in that table. Across this sample there are about 9,000 clones, with more than 75% seen only once. The top ten clones comprise 5% to 7.5% of the sample.

This entry belongs to a study of high-grade serous ovarian cancer treatment subgroups (dated by TCRdb to 2020 to 2023). About the investigation overall: On average, sequencing produced roughly 14,000 reads and over 7,000 unique TCR beta rearrangements for each sample. The study examined TCR beta repertoires in high-grade serous ovarian cancer patients who were grouped under a laparoscopic triage algorithm by complete gross resection or by neoadjuvant chemotherapy response. The cohort comprised some 30 patients: around 10 with no residual disease after primary surgery (R0), around 10 excellent NACT responders, and around 10 poor NACT responders. In total there were 90 samples, since every patient provided one primary tumor sample and two metastatic tumor samples.

The CDR3 runs 14 residues from the cysteine to the phenylalanine. Here the CDR3 DNA is all that survives: 42 bases in frame from base 1. The germline V gene (reference sequence) supplies CDR1 MNHNY and CDR2 SVGAGI. V is cut by 0 bases and J by 7 bases, and the space between the germline ends is 12 bases. Tumor samples were collected prior to definitive surgery or chemotherapy. The MD Anderson Biospecimen Extraction Resource handled genomic DNA extraction, while the MD Anderson Cancer Genomics Laboratory carried out the TCR sequencing. General findings and caveats noted by the study authors: The TCR repertoire analyses centered on CDR3, and CDR1 and CDR2 were not analyzed. TCR clonal relatedness correlated positively with neoantigen level and, by trend, with copy number variation and mutation load from whole-genome sequencing. Repertoire similarity ranging from about 0.11 to 0.85 was observed between tumors from the same patient, whereas almost no similarity was observed between different patients. Spatial information was not captured by bulk tumor TCR sequencing, so insight into HGSC tumor complexity and diversity was limited.

This sequence uses TRBV6-6 and TRBJ1-1; TRBD1 is perhaps the D gene, given 6 matching bases. Sequenced material: tumor tissue. The clonotype comes from a human donor with high-grade serous ovarian cancer. The CDR3 corresponds to CASSYSGQGIEAFF. The DNA is as follows: TGTGCCAGCAGTTACTCGGGGCAGGGGATTGAAGCTTTCTTT.